This T cell receptor (beta chain) appears in the sequencing data of a study of T cell changes during pregnancy in multiple sclerosis. The germline CDR1 and CDR2 sequences are KGHSH and LQKENI. The CDR3 length is 14 residues. Trimming removed 8 bases from V and 4 bases from J, with 14 bases in between. Some clones are missing from TCRdb's copy, which holds only in-frame ones; the method was immunoSEQ multiplex PCR. The table has 39,000 or so clones, over 90% seen once. The table lists this clone with a few counts. This receptor was taken from a female donor in good health, enrolled as a control in a pregnancy study. The J gene is TRBJ1-4, the V gene TRBV18, with D possibly being TRBD1 (5 bases). Sequencing was performed on CD4+ T cells from peripheral blood mononuclear cells, taken after pregnancy. Here the CDR3 DNA reads TGTGCCAGCGCCCCTACGGGGGTTAATGAAAAACTGTTTTTT. This translates into CASAPTGVNEKLFF.